This T cell receptor (beta chain) was profiled in a study of cytomegalovirus exposure and HLA in healthy donors. Study results and limitations: Among TCR sequences, most were rare, though some public TCRs appeared in many donors. Investigators reported 150 to 200 TCR beta chains as tied to cytomegalovirus. CMV antigen specificity of three CMV-associated chains was confirmed in vitro.

TCRdb's table, derived via immunoSEQ multiplex PCR, lists solely in-frame clones and lacks some. The top ten hold about 1.5% of the sample, which has fewer than 250,000 clones, 86% seen once. Among the 120 subjects of the validation cohort, separate from the approximately 660-subject first cohort, were the donors. J gave up 6 bases and V 7 bases, and 11 bases lay outside the gene matches. Germline loops: CDR1 ENHRY, CDR2 SYGVKD. CDR3 size: 14 residues. This clone was observed once. Antigen: not known. The source of this sequence is a woman younger than 30 in good health and CMV-seronegative. The chain joins TRBV10-3 to TRBJ2-7; 8 bases align to TRBD1. The source material was PBMCs. The CDR3 here is CAITGDRGFFEQYF. CDR3 sequence (DNA): TGTGCCATCACCGGAGACAGGGGTTTTTTCGAGCAGTACTTC.